This T cell receptor beta chain was profiled in a study of identifying expanded T cells in peripheral blood. Study observations and caveats: Across healthy donors, higher total template counts meant significantly greater approximately two-week count variance. Technical replicates showed roughly 1.2 changed clones; about two weeks roughly 16; four weeks 19.

During the collection period, no donor immune events like infections were recorded. Method: immunoSEQ multiplex PCR; TCRdb's copy keeps in-frame clones and lacks some. Among about 94,000 clones listed, approximately 86% were seen once. The V gene end was trimmed by 3 bases and the J gene end by 7 bases; junction bases not matched to a gene: 9. Germline lookup yields CDR1 MNHNS and CDR2 SASEGT. The CDR3 loop spans 16 amino acids. Details on this clone: What it binds is not known.

V is TRBV6-1 and J is TRBJ1-6; 7 bases agree with TRBD1. The sequencing sample was made of blood. The sequence was obtained from a person aged 18 to 70 in good health. CDR3 protein: CASSDRKTGRNSPLHF. CDR3 coding DNA: TGTGCCAGCAGTGATCGGAAGACAGGGAGAAATTCACCCCTCCACTTT.